The TCR beta chain under discussion was sequenced for a study of blood T cell repertoires in COVID-19. Study-wide background: In each case, the material was cDNA or gDNA derived from T cells, B-cell-depleted T cells, or PBMCs.

The CDR3 spans 16 residues. With 3 bases clipped from V and 1 base from J, the junction kept 2 bases outside the gene matches. Germline lookup yields CDR1 LGHDT and CDR2 YNNKEL (reference sequence). In the original processing: Counts of nucleated cells, estimated from reference gene primer amplification, were obtained. Clones were read by immunoSEQ multiplex PCR, and TCRdb kept only the in-frame ones, dropping some. D and trimming come from the DNA, and the V and J calls and clone size come from that table. The table has about 170,000 clones, more than 70% seen once. This sequence was found in a man aged 45-65 years who had recovered from COVID-19. Material: peripheral blood. V gene TRBV3-1 (or the pseudogene TRBV3-2) combines with J gene TRBJ2-2; 10 positions match TRBD1. DNA for the CDR3: TGTGCCAGCAGCCAGGACAGGGGGTGGAACACCGGGGAGCTGTTTTTT. Protein sequence: CASSQDRGWNTGELFF.